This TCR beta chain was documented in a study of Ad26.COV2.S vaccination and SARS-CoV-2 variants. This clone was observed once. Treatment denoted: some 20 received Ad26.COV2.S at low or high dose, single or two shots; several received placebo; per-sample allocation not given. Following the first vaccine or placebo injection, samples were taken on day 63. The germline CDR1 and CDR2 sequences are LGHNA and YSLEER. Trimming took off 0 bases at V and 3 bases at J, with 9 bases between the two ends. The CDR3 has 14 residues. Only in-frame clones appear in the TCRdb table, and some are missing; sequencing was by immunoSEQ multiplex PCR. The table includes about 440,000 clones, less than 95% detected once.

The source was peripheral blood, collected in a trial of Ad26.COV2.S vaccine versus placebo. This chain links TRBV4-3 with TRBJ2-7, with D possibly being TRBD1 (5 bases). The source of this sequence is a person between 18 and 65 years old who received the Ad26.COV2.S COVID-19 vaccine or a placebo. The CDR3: CASSQDRTIYEQYF. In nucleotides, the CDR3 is TGCGCCAGCAGCCAAGATAGGACAATCTACGAGCAGTACTTC.